The following is a TCR beta chain sequence with its context. A far more abundant clone sits one base away, making this likely a read error. Germline V CDR1 and CDR2: MNHEY, SMNVEV (reference sequence). Between the trimmed V and J ends, which lost 2 bases and 4 bases, there was a span of 9 bases. The CDR3 sequence is 14 residues long. Several immunoSEQ 96-well plates shared each subset's DNA, each plate a replicate. Unsorted PBMC DNA underwent sequencing on ten immunoSEQ deep assay plates. Under the authors' procedure: Junction-only sequences without quality scores were provided by ImmunoSEQ, so filtering was different. Assay: immunoSEQ multiplex PCR; the TCRdb copy retains only in-frame clones and omits some. V and J calls and clone size come straight from that table; D and trimming were deduced from the DNA. This table has about 520,000 clones, 81% appearing once. The data were taken from a study of shared clonotypes between healthy human individuals.

Sequences were obtained from PBMCs. The receptor's source is a woman between 40 and 50 years old in good health. Some clones in this sample may be carry-over from other donors' samples. This chain uses TRBV27 with TRBJ1-5; D not resolved. The CDR3 protein is CASSLRYRNQPQHF. For the CDR3, the DNA is TGTGCCAGCAGTTTAAGGTATAGAAATCAGCCCCAGCATTTT.